This TCR beta chain was identified during a study of coeliac disease (dated by TCRdb to 2022 to 2024). Concerning the study at large: High-resolution HLA typing was unavailable, so biased TRBV7-2 usage was queried as a proof of principle. The full study included about 30 patients: some 22 with serologically confirmed coeliac disease and 8 controls with non-small intestinal disorders. Next-generation sequencing of rearranged TRB and TRG CDR3 regions was applied to small intestinal lymphocyte fractions from coeliac and non-coeliac patients. TRB sequencing succeeded for samples from roughly 29 subjects, including 20 to 25 paired bulk unsorted intraepithelial and lamina propria cell samples. The study set out to describe the TR repertoires of small intestinal T cells in active coeliac disease, refractory type I coeliac disease, and coeliac disease treated with a gluten-free diet.

Study-level results and caveats: Active coeliac intraepithelial and lamina propria samples had lower TRB and TRG repertoire clonality than controls, suggesting that diverse T cells were recruited. The authors judged the approach to be unsuitable for unbiased detection of gliadin-specific T cells, because gliadin-specific T cells are scarce and rarely shared between patients. TRB repertoires were largely private; most amino acid sequences were unique to one sample, and V-gene usage did not differ significantly by disease group. Published gliadin-specific TRB sequences were detected in about 45% of the 18 coeliac lamina propria samples but in only 1 of 6 controls. Separating intraepithelial cells from lamina propria cells did not give high-purity fractions, so cross-contamination between the two compartments may have occurred.

Cells were frozen in liquid nitrogen in DMSO/FBS as aliquots of a few hundred thousand cells, with a single aliquot from each fraction going to sequencing. Endoscopy and small intestinal biopsy were performed in all 30 patients in the study. Once intraepithelial cells had been isolated, the leftover biopsy tissue was digested with collagenase to release lamina propria cells. Genomic DNA was extracted from frozen unsorted cell fractions with the Qiagen DNeasy blood extraction kit. Library creation used the immunoSEQ multiplex PCR assay. In a multiplexed PCR, the TR loci were amplified; reverse primers were designed against J gene segments, whereas forward primers were designed against V gene segments. The amplified CDR3 regions were sequenced using the Illumina HiSeq System. Regarding the original processing steps: Closely related reads were merged with a nearest-neighbour algorithm so that PCR and sequencing errors were removed and data were collapsed into unique sequences. Two measures summarised the repertoires: clonality, and T cell density, defined as TR molecules per amount of genomic DNA input. CDR3 amino acid sequences present in at least 80% of unsorted samples were defined as public TRs and were then tested for differential abundance between coeliac and control samples. Every lamina propria sample was searched for matches to a list of around 220 published gliadin-specific TRB sequences. Disease-group differences in clonality and density were tested with Kruskal-Wallis tests followed by Dunn post-tests. Sourced from immuneACCESS, this table was stored by TCRdb with only in-frame sequences that have V and J called. A share of the clones is absent; for the studies checked, an unresolved V gene accounts for under half, and the remainder has no known explanation. The V and J calls and clone size come from that table; D and trimming were worked out from the DNA. The sample table contains 3,000 to 5,000 clones; only one count was recorded for approximately 50% of them. The top ten hold 5.7% of the sample.

A remark on this clone: Its antigen is still unknown. Base qualities are not recorded, but no much larger clone differs from it by a single base.

Trimming costs V 7 bases and J 4 bases, and their ends lie 14 bases apart. Sequences LNHDA (CDR1) and SQIVND (CDR2) are obtained from the germline V gene (reference sequence). The CDR3 goes from the cysteine to the phenylalanine over 14 residues. The DNA shown is the 42-base CDR3, in frame from base 1. The chain is encoded by TRBV19 joined to TRBJ1-3; the D gene identity is not certain. The origin of this receptor is a man between 65 and 85 years old without celiac disease. Specimen: lymphocytes from the gut lamina propria. Sample cell subset or site, as interpreted from the label and publication: lamina propria cell (LPC) fraction of small intestinal biopsy. The nucleotides are TGTGCCAGTACAAGAGGCGGCAGCGGAAACACCATATATTTT. Translation gives CASTRGGSGNTIYF. The CDR3, completed at both ends by the reference TRBV19 and TRBJ1-3 genes, gives the full variable domain DGGITQSPKYLFRKEGQNVTLSCEQNLNHDAMYWYRQDPGQGLRLIYYSQIVNDFQKGDIAEGYSVSREKKESFPLTVTSAQKNPTAFYLCASTRGGSGNTIYFGEGSWLTVV.